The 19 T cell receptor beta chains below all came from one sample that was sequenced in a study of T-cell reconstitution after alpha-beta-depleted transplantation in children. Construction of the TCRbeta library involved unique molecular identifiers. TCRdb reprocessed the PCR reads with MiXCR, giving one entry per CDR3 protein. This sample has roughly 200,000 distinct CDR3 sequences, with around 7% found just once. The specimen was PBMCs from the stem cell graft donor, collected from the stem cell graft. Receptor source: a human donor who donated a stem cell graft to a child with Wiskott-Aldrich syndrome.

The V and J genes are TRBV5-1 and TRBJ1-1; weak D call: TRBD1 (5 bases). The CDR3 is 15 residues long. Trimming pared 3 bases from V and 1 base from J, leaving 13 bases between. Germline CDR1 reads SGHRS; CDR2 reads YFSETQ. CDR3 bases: TGCGCCAGCAGCTCACACCCCCAGGGGAACACTGAAGCTTTCTTT. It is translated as CASSSHPQGNTEAFF.

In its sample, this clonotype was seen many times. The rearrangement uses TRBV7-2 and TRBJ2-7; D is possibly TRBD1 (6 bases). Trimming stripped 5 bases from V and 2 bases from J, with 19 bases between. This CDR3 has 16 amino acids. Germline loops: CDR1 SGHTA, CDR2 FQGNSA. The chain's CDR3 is CASSGWDKRYTYEQYF. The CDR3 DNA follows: TGTGCCAGCAGCGGATGGGACAAGCGCTATACCTACGAGCAGTACTTC. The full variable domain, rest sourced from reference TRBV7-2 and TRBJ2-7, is GAGVSQSPSNKVTEKGKDVELRCDPISGHTALYWYRQSLGQGLEFLIYFQGNSAPDKSGLPSDRFSAERTGGSVSTLTIQRTQQEDSAVYLCASSGWDKRYTYEQYFGPGTRLTVT.

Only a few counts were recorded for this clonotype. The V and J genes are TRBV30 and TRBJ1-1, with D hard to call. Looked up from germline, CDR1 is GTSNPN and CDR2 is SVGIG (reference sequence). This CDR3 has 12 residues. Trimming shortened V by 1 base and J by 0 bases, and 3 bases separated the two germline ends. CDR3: CAWSGLNTEAFF. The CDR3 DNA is TGTGCCTGGAGTGGACTGAACACTGAAGCTTTCTTT.

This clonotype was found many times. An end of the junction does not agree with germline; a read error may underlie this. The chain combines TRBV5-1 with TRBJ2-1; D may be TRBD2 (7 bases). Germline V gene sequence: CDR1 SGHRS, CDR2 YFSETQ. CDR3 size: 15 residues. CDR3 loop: CASSLGGGSYNEQFF. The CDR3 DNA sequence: TGTGCCAGCAGTTTGGGAGGGGGGAGCTACAATGAGCAGTTCTTC.

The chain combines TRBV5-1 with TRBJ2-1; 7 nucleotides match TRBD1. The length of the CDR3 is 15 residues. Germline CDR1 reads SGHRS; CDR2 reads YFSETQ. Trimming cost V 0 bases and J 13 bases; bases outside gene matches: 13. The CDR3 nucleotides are TGCGCCAGCAGCTTGGAGGTATTGTCAGGGGGATTTCAGTTCTTC. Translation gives CASSLEVLSGGFQFF.

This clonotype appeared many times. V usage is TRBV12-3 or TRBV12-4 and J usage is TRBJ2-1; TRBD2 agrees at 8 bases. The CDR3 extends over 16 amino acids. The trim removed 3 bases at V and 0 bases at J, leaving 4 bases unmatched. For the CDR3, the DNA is TGTGCCAGCAGTTTTGGGCGGGGGGACTCCTACAATGAGCAGTTCTTC. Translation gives CASSFGRGDSYNEQFF.

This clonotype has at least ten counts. The CDR3 reads CASSLRHGVYEQYF. The CDR3 DNA reads as TGTGCCAGCAGCTTAAGACACGGAGTCTACGAGCAGTACTTC. The gene calls are TRBV7-2 and TRBJ2-7; D gene uncertain. V lost 2 bases to trimming and J lost 3 bases, with 11 bases between them. This CDR3 spans 14 amino acids. Germline lookup yields CDR1 SGHTA and CDR2 FQGNSA.

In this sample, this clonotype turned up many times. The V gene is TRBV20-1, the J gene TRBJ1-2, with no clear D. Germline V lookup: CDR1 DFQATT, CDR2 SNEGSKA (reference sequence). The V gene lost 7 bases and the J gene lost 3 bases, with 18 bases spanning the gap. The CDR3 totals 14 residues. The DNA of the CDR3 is TGCAGTGGCTTAATATGGGGTATCCACTATGGCTACACCTTC. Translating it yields CSGLIWGIHYGYTF.

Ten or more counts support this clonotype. The CDR3 DNA reads as TGCGCCAGCAGAGACTTACTGAACACTGAAGCTTTCTTT. It translates to CASRDLLNTEAFF. The V and J genes are TRBV5-1 and TRBJ1-1; D call uncertain. Per germline, CDR1 SGHRS and CDR2 YFSETQ. The V gene lost 5 bases and the J gene lost 0 bases, with 8 bases spanning the gap. There are 13 residues in the CDR3.

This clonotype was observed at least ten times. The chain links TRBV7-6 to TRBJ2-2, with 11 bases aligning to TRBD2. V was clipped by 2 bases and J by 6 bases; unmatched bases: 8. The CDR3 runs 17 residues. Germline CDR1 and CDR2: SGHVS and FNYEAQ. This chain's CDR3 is CASSLLAGGPGAGELFF. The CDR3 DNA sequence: TGTGCCAGCAGCTTATTAGCGGGAGGGCCGGGAGCCGGGGAGCTGTTTTTT.

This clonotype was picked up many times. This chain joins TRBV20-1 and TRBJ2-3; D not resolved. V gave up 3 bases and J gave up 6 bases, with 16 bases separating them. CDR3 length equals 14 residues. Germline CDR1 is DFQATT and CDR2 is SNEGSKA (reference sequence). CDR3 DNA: TGCAGTGCTAGCGTGGATTCCGATTGGGATACGCAGTATTTT. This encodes CSASVDSDWDTQYF.

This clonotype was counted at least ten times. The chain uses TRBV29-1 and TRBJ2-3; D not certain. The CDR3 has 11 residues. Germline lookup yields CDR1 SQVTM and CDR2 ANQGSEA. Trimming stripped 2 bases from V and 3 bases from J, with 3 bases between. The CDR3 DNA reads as TGCAGCGTTGAACATACAGATACGCAGTATTTT. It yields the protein CSVEHTDTQYF.

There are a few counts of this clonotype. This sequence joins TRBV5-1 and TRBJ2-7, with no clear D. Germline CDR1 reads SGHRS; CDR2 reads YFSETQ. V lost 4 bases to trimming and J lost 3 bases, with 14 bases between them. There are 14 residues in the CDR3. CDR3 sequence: CASSASASLYEQYF. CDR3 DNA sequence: TGCGCCAGCAGCGCCTCAGCTTCGCTCTACGAGCAGTACTTC.

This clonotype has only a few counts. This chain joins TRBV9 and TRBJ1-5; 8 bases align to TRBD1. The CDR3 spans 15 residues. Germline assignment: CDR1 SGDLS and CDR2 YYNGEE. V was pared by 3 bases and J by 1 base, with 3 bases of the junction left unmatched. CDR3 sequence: CASSGTGNSNQPQHF. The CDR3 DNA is TGTGCCAGCAGCGGGACAGGGAACAGCAATCAGCCCCAGCATTTT. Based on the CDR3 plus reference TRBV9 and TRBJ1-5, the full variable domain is DSGVTQTPKHLITATGQRVTLRCSPRSGDLSVYWYQQSLDQGLQFLIQYYNGEERAKGNILERFSAQQFPDLHSELNLSSLELGDSALYFCASSGTGNSNQPQHFGDGTRLSIL.

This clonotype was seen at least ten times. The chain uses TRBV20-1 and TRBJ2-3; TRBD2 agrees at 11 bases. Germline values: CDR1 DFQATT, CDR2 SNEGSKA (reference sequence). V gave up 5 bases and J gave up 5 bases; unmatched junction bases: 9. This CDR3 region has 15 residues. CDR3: CSAGLAGGLKDTQYF. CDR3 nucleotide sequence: TGCAGTGCTGGGTTAGCGGGGGGGCTGAAAGATACGCAGTATTTT.

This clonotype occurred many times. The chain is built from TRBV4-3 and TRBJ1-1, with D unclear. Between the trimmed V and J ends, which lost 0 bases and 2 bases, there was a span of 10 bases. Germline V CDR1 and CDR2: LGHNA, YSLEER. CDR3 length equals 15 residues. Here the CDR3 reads CASSQDGRKNTEAFF. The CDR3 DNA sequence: TGCGCCAGCAGCCAAGATGGTAGGAAAAACACTGAAGCTTTCTTT.

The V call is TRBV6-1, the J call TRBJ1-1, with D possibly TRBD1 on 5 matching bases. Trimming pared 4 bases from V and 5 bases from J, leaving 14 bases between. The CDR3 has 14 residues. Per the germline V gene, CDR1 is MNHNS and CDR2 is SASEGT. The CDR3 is CASSATGLGTEAFF. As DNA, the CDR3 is TGTGCCAGCAGTGCTACGGGGCTTGGGACTGAAGCTTTCTTT.

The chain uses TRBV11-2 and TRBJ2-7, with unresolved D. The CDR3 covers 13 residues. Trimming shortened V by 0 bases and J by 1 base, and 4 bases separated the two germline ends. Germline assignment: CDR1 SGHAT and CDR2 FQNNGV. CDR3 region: CASSLEWSYEQYF. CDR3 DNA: TGTGCCAGCAGCTTAGAGTGGTCCTACGAGCAGTACTTC.

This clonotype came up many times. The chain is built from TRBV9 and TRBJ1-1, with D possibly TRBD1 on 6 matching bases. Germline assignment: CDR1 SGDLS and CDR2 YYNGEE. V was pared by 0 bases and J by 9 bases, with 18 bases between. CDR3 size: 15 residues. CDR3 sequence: CASSVGGGGGRKAFF. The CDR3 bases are TGTGCCAGCAGCGTAGGAGGTGGGGGGGGGCGGAAAGCTTTCTTT.